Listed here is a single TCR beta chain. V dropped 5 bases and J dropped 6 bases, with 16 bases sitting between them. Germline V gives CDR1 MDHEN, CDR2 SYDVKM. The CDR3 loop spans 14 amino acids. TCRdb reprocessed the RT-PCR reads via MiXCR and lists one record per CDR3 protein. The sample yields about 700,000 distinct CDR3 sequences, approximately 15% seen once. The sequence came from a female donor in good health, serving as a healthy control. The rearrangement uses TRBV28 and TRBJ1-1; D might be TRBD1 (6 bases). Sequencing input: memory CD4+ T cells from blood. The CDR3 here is CASSISLQGSEAFF. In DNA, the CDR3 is TGTGCCAGCAGTATCAGCTTACAGGGTTCTGAAGCTTTCTTT.